This record concerns one T cell receptor beta chain sequence. The antigen is unknown. In terms of origin and age, donors were healthy Caucasian individuals from Russia aged 6 to 90. The sample originates from a study of blood T cells in healthy people across ages. Overall study: For every two T cells, template switching captured about one barcoded beta molecule. Study conclusions and caveats: Unsorted PBMCs prevented conclusive naive versus antigen-experienced comparison.

V lost 3 bases and J 0 bases, leaving 3 bases between the germline ends. CDR3 size: 12 residues. Germline loops: CDR1 ENHRY, CDR2 SYGVKD. Primers used in a second PCR of roughly 6 to 11 cycles were a sample-barcoded 5' primer and a J-beta primer mix. TCRdb re-called the 5' RACE reads through MiXCR, storing one row per CDR3 protein. The sample includes hundreds of thousands of distinct CDR3 sequences, 25% to 30% of them seen just once. This clonotype was sampled from an elderly woman in good health. Sequenced: blood. The chain uses TRBV10-3 and TRBJ2-7; D gene unclear. The CDR3 sequence is CAISDISYEQYF. Written as DNA, the CDR3 is TGTGCCATCAGTGACATCTCCTACGAGCAGTACTTC.